Shown below are 11 T cell receptor beta chains from a single sample sequenced in a study of T cells in Graves' hyperthyroidism and ophthalmopathy. TCR beta CDR3 region amplification was performed from RNA transcripts. HTBI primers were used for first-round RT-PCR of the TCR CDR3. Each CDR3 protein gets one entry after TCRdb re-called the multiplex PCR reads with MiXCR. The sample shows fewer than 750,000 distinct CDR3 sequences, approximately 14% of them seen only once. The sequencing sample was made of blood. Receptor source: a woman aged 45-60 years with Graves' ophthalmopathy.

This rearrangement joins TRBV6-2 or TRBV6-3 to TRBJ1-2; D not resolved. The V end was cut by 4 bases, the J end by 4 bases, with 4 bases between. The V gene's germline CDR1 is MNHEY and CDR2 SVGEGT. The CDR3 is 11 amino acids. CDR3 amino acids: CASSWSYGYTF. As DNA, the CDR3 is TGTGCCAGCAGTTGGAGCTATGGCTACACCTTC.

This clonotype was observed at least ten times. The chain uses TRBV28 and TRBJ2-5, with D perhaps TRBD1 (5 bases). Germline lookup yields CDR1 MDHEN and CDR2 SYDVKM. V was cut by 7 bases and J by 2 bases, with 20 bases left in between. The CDR3 runs 16 residues. For the CDR3, the DNA is TGTGCCAGCACCGTGGACAATGCCGCCGGACAAGAGACCCAGTACTTC. Its protein product is CASTVDNAAGQETQYF.

The rearrangement uses TRBV6-2 or TRBV6-3 and TRBJ2-2; D possibly corresponds to TRBD1 (6 bases). The CDR3 sequence is 14 residues long. Germline loops: CDR1 MNHEY, CDR2 SVGEGT. V shed 4 bases and J shed 6 bases, with 12 bases lying between them. CDR3 in DNA: TGTGCCAGCAGTTTAGACAGGTCCGCCGGGGAGCTGTTTTTT. Protein sequence: CASSLDRSAGELFF.

With respect to this clonotype: This may stem from a read error, because a much larger clone lies one nucleotide away. The chain uses TRBV5-6 and TRBJ2-7, with TRBD1 matching over 8 bases. J gave up 0 bases and V 10 bases, and 12 bases lay outside the gene matches. The CDR3 sequence is 15 residues long. Germline CDR1 reads SGHDT; CDR2 reads YYEEEE. The CDR3 nucleotides are TGTGCCGGCCGTACCGGGACAGGCTTCTCCTACGAGCAGTACTTC. Its translation is CAGRTGTGFSYEQYF.

There are many counts of this clonotype. This chain uses TRBV28 with TRBJ1-3; D unclear. Trimming removed 5 bases from V and 4 bases from J, with 12 bases in between. The CDR3 totals 14 residues. CDR1 is MDHEN and CDR2 is SYDVKM in the germline V gene. CDR3 sequence: CASSPGLTGNTIYF. As DNA, the CDR3 is TGTGCCAGCAGTCCCGGACTAACGGGAAACACCATATATTTT. Full variable domain (outside the CDR3, taken from reference TRBV28 and TRBJ1-3): DVKVTQSSRYLVKRTGEKVFLECVQDMDHENMFWYRQDPGLGLRLIYFSYDVKMKEKGDIPEGYSVSREKKERFSLILESASTNQTSMYLCASSPGLTGNTIYFGEGSWLTVV.

This clonotype was recorded at least ten times. The J gene is TRBJ1-2, the V gene TRBV13, with a tentative D call TRBD1 (6 bases). Germline V gives CDR1 PRHDT, CDR2 FYEKMQ (reference sequence). The CDR3 extends over 13 amino acids. Trimming cost V 5 bases and J 5 bases, with 12 bases left between them. The CDR3 DNA reads as TGTGCCAGCAGCCGAGGACAGATATATGGCTACACCTTC. Translated, it gives CASSRGQIYGYTF.

The genes are TRBV27 and TRBJ1-4; no definite D call. CDR3 size: 13 residues. Germline V gives CDR1 MNHEY, CDR2 SMNVEV (reference sequence). V lost 6 bases, J lost 7 bases, and 12 bases lay in between. The CDR3 loop is CASSPGQSEKLFF. CDR3 DNA: TGTGCCAGCAGCCCCGGGCAGAGTGAAAAACTGTTTTTT.

This clonotype appeared many times. V and J are TRBV2 and TRBJ1-1, with D perhaps matching TRBD1 (5 bases). Per the germline V gene, CDR1 is SNHLY and CDR2 is FYNNEI. Deletions cut 7 bases from V and 3 bases from J, with 15 bases between. The CDR3 totals 14 residues. CDR3 nucleotide sequence: TGTGCCAGCATACTACCAGGGACTGACACTGAAGCTTTCTTT. It specifies CASILPGTDTEAFF.

Many counts were recorded for this clonotype. The J gene is TRBJ2-6, the V gene TRBV7-3; D unclear. With 5 bases removed from V and 0 bases from J, the gap between germline ends came to 8 bases. The CDR3 runs to 15 residues. Germline V gives CDR1 SGHTA, CDR2 FQGTGA. CDR3 sequence: CASSAQISGANVLTF. CDR3 DNA: TGTGCCAGCAGCGCACAGATCTCTGGGGCCAACGTCCTGACTTTC. The full variable domain, in which reference TRBV7-3 and TRBJ2-6 provide the parts outside the CDR3, is GAGVSQTPSNKVTEKGKYVELRCDPISGHTALYWYRQSLGQGPEFLIYFQGTGAADDSGLPNDRFFAVRPEGSVSTLKIQRTERGDSAVYLCASSAQISGANVLTFGAGSRLTVL.

This clonotype was observed many times. V usage is TRBV28 and J usage is TRBJ2-3; 7 bases agree with TRBD1. V lost 6 bases and J lost 4; bases outside the gene matches: 4. CDR3 length equals 13 residues. CDR1 MDHEN and CDR2 SYDVKM come from the germline V gene. CDR3 region: CASRTGLADTQYF. The CDR3 bases are TGTGCCAGCAGGACAGGGCTAGCAGATACGCAGTATTTT.

This clonotype has more than one count but fewer than ten. V is TRBV6-1 and J is TRBJ1-2; no clear D gene. Germline V lookup: CDR1 MNHNS, CDR2 SASEGT. V dropped 5 bases and J dropped 8 bases, with 15 bases sitting between them. The CDR3 totals 13 residues. This chain's CDR3 is CASSYGPGRGYTF. CDR3 coding DNA: TGTGCCAGCAGTTACGGTCCCGGCCGGGGCTACACCTTC.